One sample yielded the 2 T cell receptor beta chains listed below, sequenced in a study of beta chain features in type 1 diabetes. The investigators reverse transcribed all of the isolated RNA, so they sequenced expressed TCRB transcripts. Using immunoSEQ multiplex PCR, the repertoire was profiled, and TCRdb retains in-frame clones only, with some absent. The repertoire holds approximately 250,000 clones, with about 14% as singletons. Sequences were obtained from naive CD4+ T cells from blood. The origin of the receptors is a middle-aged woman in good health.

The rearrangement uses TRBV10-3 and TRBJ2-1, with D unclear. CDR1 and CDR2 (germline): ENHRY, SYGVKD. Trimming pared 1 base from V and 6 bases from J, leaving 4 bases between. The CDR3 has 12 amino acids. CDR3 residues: CAISEFINEQFF. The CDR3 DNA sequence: TGTGCCATCAGTGAGTTCATCAATGAGCAGTTCTTC.

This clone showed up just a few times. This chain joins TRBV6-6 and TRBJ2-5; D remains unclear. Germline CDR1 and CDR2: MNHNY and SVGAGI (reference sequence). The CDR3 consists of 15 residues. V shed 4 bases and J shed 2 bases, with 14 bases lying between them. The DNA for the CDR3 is TGTGCCAGCAGTTGGGCAGGAAACCCACAAGAGACCCAGTACTTC. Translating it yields CASSWAGNPQETQYF.